Here is one TCR beta chain with its context. This clonotype is termed medium-sized (0.01 to 0.1%). The specificity of this receptor is unknown. No qualities accompany the bases; no much larger clone lies one base away. The data were taken from a study of immune reconstitution after stem cell transplant in scleroderma (dated by TCRdb to 2017 to 2019). Looking up the germline V gene yields CDR1 MNHEY and CDR2 SVGAGI. CDR3 length: 14 amino acids, cysteine to phenylalanine. Only the CDR3 portion is preserved as DNA: 42 bases, with reading frame beginning at the first base. V loses 2 bases of germline sequence and J loses 0 bases, and the interval between the two ends is 5 bases. Library method: RT-PCR. Instrument on record: Illumina MiSeq. TCRdb reworked the public reads: Q25 trimming with fastp, MiXCR clone assembly, productive beta chains retained. Merged by CDR3 protein, the rows form single entries marked with the most common genes and DNA. Present in this sample are 3,900 or so distinct CDR3 sequences, about 6.3% of which were seen just once. 15% of the sample goes to the ten largest clones.

The origin of this receptor is a female donor with systemic sclerosis. Donor details come from another sample of the same person, matched by shared clones. Sampling was done before or after autologous hematopoietic stem cell transplantation (not recorded which). Recombination connected TRBV6-5 to TRBJ1-3, and perhaps TRBD1 as D gene, on 5 matching bases. The CDR3 corresponds to CASSYGGSGNTIYF. The nucleotide sequence reads as follows: TGTGCCAGCAGTTACGGGGGCTCTGGAAACACCATATATTTT.